A single sample is the source of the 21 T cell receptor beta chains below, sequenced in a study of blood T cell repertoires in COVID-19. TCRdb's table, derived via immunoSEQ multiplex PCR, lists solely in-frame clones and lacks some. The table lists 200,000 to 250,000 clones, almost 90% of them singletons. Sequenced input: PBMCs or T cells enriched from blood (not recorded which). The receptors come from a man under 40 who had been exposed to COVID-19.

CDR3 region: CASTTGFGEETQYF. In nucleotides, the CDR3 is TGTGCCAGTACAACAGGTTTTGGAGAAGAGACCCAGTACTTC. This sequence joins TRBV19 and TRBJ2-5, with D perhaps matching TRBD1 (5 bases). Germline CDR1 LNHDA, CDR2 SQIVND (reference sequence). The length of the CDR3 is 14 residues. V lost 7 bases to trimming and J lost 3 bases, with 15 bases between them.

V and J are TRBV6-5 and TRBJ1-2, with D tentatively TRBD1 (5 bases). This CDR3 contains 11 residues. Trimming left V 10 bases short and J 4 bases short, with 10 bases between. Germline-derived CDR1 and CDR2 are MNHEY and SVGAGI. This CDR3 is CATGQPYGYTF. The CDR3, as DNA: TGTGCCACCGGACAACCCTATGGCTACACCTTC.

The J gene is TRBJ1-6, the V gene TRBV5-1; perhaps TRBD1 as D (5 bases). The V gene's germline CDR1 is SGHRS and CDR2 YFSETQ. Trimming shortened V by 0 bases and J by 6 bases, and 10 bases separated the two germline ends. The CDR3 extends over 15 amino acids. The DNA for the CDR3 is TGCGCCAGCAGCTTGGAAGGGACTGGTAATTCACCCCTCCACTTT. It is translated as CASSLEGTGNSPLHF.

The V and J genes are TRBV4-3 and TRBJ2-1, with D maybe TRBD2 (6 bases). Germline V gene lookup returns CDR1 LGHNA and CDR2 YSLEER. V lost 0 bases and J lost 6, with 18 bases in between. The CDR3 length is 17 residues. The CDR3 protein is CASSQDGTGVISNEQFF. The CDR3 DNA follows: TGCGCCAGCAGCCAAGATGGAACGGGGGTGATTTCCAATGAGCAGTTCTTC.

The chain recombines TRBV2 with TRBJ1-1, with D perhaps TRBD1 (5 bases). V lost 6 bases and J 3 bases, leaving 11 bases between the germline ends. Germline V gene data show CDR1 as SNHLY and CDR2 as FYNNEI. The CDR3 loop spans 13 amino acids. The CDR3 DNA reads as TGTGCCAGCAGAAGGGGCAGGGACACTGAAGCTTTCTTT. Translating it yields CASRRGRDTEAFF.

The chain is built from TRBV25-1 and TRBJ1-6, with D possibly matching TRBD1 (5 bases). Per germline, CDR1 MGHDK and CDR2 SYGVNS. CDR3 length: 13 residues. Deletions cut 4 bases from V and 8 bases from J, with 9 bases between. CDR3 nucleotides: TGTGCCAGCAGTGCAGGGTTGGATTCACCCCTCCACTTT. Amino acid sequence: CASSAGLDSPLHF.

The rearrangement uses TRBV12-3 or TRBV12-4 and TRBJ1-1; D gene unclear. With 3 bases removed from V and 13 bases from J, the gap between germline ends came to 12 bases. This CDR3 region has 11 residues. Here the CDR3 DNA reads TGTGCCAGCAGTTTTCTCTCTATGAGTTTCTTT. Translation: CASSFLSMSFF.

The table lists this clone with a count of one. V usage is TRBV13 and J usage is TRBJ2-7, with D unclear. CDR3 length equals 13 residues. Trimming shortened V by 0 bases and J by 6 bases, and 9 bases separated the two germline ends. Looked up from germline, CDR1 is PRHDT and CDR2 is FYEKMQ (reference sequence). In nucleotides, the CDR3 is TGTGCCAGCAGCTTAGGCATGCTGCGCGAGCAGTACTTC. Encoded protein: CASSLGMLREQYF.

The chain has TRBV3-1 (or the pseudogene TRBV3-2) and TRBJ2-7, with D maybe TRBD2 (7 bases). The germline CDR1 and CDR2 sequences are LGHDT and YNNKEL (reference sequence). Trimming took off 1 base at V and 5 bases at J, with 9 bases between the two ends. The CDR3 consists of 13 residues. The CDR3 loop is CASSQAGGHEQYF. The CDR3 DNA reads TGTGCCAGCAGCCAAGCCGGGGGGCACGAGCAGTACTTC.

V and J are TRBV15 and TRBJ2-7; no definite D call. The CDR3 covers 15 residues. V lost 1 base to trimming and J lost 5 bases, with 15 bases between them. CDR1 and CDR2 from the germline V gene are LNHNV and YYDKDF (reference sequence). Here the CDR3 DNA reads TGTGCCACCAGCAGAGTTATAGCTGGCGAGAACGAGCAGTACTTC. It is translated as CATSRVIAGENEQYF.

This clone was observed a few times. The gene calls are TRBV6-5 and TRBJ1-1, with 7 bases aligning to TRBD1. Unmatched junction bases numbered 12, after V lost 7 bases and J lost 4 bases. Germline V lookup: CDR1 MNHEY, CDR2 SVGAGI. The length of the CDR3 is 15 residues. In DNA, the CDR3 is TGTGCCAGCACGAAGGAGGCAGGGGGAAGCACTGAAGCTTTCTTT. Protein product: CASTKEAGGSTEAFF.

The CDR3 sequence: CASSPRVSRELFF. The CDR3 DNA sequence: TGTGCCAGCAGCCCCCGGGTGAGTCGGGAGCTGTTTTTT. This rearrangement joins TRBV3-1 (or the pseudogene TRBV3-2) to TRBJ2-2; D is ambiguous. V was clipped by 4 bases and J by 9 bases, with 12 bases between them. CDR1 and CDR2 (germline): LGHDT, YNNKEL (reference sequence). This CDR3 contains 13 residues.

J is TRBJ1-2 and V is TRBV7-9; D gene unclear. The germline V gene encodes CDR1 SEHNR and CDR2 FQNEAQ (reference sequence). Trimming shortened V by 0 bases and J by 7 bases, and 6 bases separated the two germline ends. The CDR3 has 12 amino acids. CDR3 region: CASSLASVGYTF. The CDR3, as DNA: TGTGCCAGCAGCTTAGCTTCTGTTGGCTACACCTTC.

The gene calls are TRBV10-2 and TRBJ2-5, with D maybe TRBD2 (6 bases). The CDR3 contains 13 residues. Per the germline V gene, CDR1 is WSHSY and CDR2 is SAAADI. V shed 6 bases and J shed 9 bases, with 17 bases lying between them. The chain's CDR3 is CASRLAASRAQYF. CDR3 sequence (DNA): TGCGCCAGCAGACTAGCTGCTTCCAGGGCCCAGTACTTC.

V and J are TRBV6-5 and TRBJ2-3; D is unclear. Trimming left V 5 bases short and J 0 bases short, with 6 bases between. Germline CDR1 MNHEY, CDR2 SVGAGI. The CDR3 spans 13 residues. The DNA of the CDR3 is TGTGCCAGCAGTACCGAGAGCACAGATACGCAGTATTTT. Protein: CASSTESTDTQYF.

This clone was found once. The chain has TRBV6-1 and TRBJ2-1; 8 bases are a match to TRBD1. The junction had 9 bases not matched to a gene; V was cut back by 2 bases and J by 9 bases. The CDR3 consists of 15 residues. CDR1 is MNHNS and CDR2 is SASEGT in the germline V gene. CDR3 DNA sequence: TGTGCCAGCAGTGAAAGGACAGGGCTCTCAAGTGAGCAGTTCTTC. Protein: CASSERTGLSSEQFF.

V usage is TRBV3-1 (or the pseudogene TRBV3-2) and J usage is TRBJ2-7, with D perhaps TRBD2 (6 bases). Trimming shortened V by 1 base and J by 6 bases, and 16 bases separated the two germline ends. This CDR3 spans 15 amino acids. Germline CDR1 and CDR2: LGHDT and YNNKEL (reference sequence). The CDR3 loop reads CASSQVRLASAEQYF. For the CDR3, the DNA is TGTGCCAGCAGCCAAGTACGTCTGGCTAGCGCCGAGCAGTACTTC.

V is TRBV19 and J is TRBJ1-4; weak D call: TRBD1 (6 bases). CDR3 length: 14 residues. The V gene's germline CDR1 is LNHDA and CDR2 SQIVND (reference sequence). The V gene lost 2 bases and the J gene lost 10 bases, with 14 bases spanning the gap. This chain's CDR3 is CASSIRQEPGKLFF. CDR3 DNA: TGTGCCAGTAGTATACGACAGGAGCCGGGAAAACTGTTTTTT.

The chain links TRBV3-1 (or the pseudogene TRBV3-2) to TRBJ1-5; no clear D gene. Germline lookup yields CDR1 LGHDT and CDR2 YNNKEL (reference sequence). Trimming removed 4 bases at V and 3 bases at J, with 10 bases between. The CDR3 sequence is 14 residues long. CDR3 residues: CASSPRGNNQPQHF. CDR3 coding DNA: TGTGCCAGCAGCCCCCGTGGCAACAATCAGCCCCAGCATTTT.

The chain is built from TRBV7-2 and TRBJ2-5, with a possible D match to TRBD2 (5 bases). The CDR3 spans 15 residues. The germline V gene encodes CDR1 SGHTA and CDR2 FQGNSA. Between the trimmed V and J ends, which lost 4 bases and 4 bases, there was a span of 16 bases. The CDR3 DNA reads as TGTGCCAGCAGCTCGGGATTCGGAGAGGGAGAGACCCAGTACTTC. Translated, it gives CASSSGFGEGETQYF.

The V and J genes are TRBV12-5 and TRBJ1-5; D is perhaps TRBD1 (6 bases). V was pared by 5 bases and J by 3 bases, with 8 bases between. CDR1 and CDR2 from the germline V gene are LGHNT and FRNRAP. This CDR3 region has 13 residues. The CDR3, as DNA: TGTGCTAGTGGTACAGGGATCAATCAGCCCCAGCATTTT. Translated: CASGTGINQPQHF.